These 25 T cell receptor beta chains were sequenced from one sample in a study of a mutant IDH1 vaccine in newly diagnosed glioma. The time point: week 23, last vaccination. What each vaccine dose contained was 300 ug of mutant IDH1 20-mer peptide, accompanied by topical imiquimod. Clones were read by immunoSEQ multiplex PCR, and TCRdb kept only the in-frame ones, dropping some. The sample has tens of thousands of clones, 75% to 90% seen once. What these receptors recognize is not known. The sequencing used PBMCs, collected from a glioma patient whose treatment included an IDH1 peptide vaccine. The receptor source for this set is a woman between 45 and 60 years old with glioma.

This clone has just a few counts. In the same sample, other DNA sequences code for this CDR3. The chain links TRBV25-1 to TRBJ1-6, with a possible D match to TRBD1 (5 bases). The germline V and J ends were trimmed by 3 bases and 8 bases, with 11 bases remaining between them. The CDR3 loop spans 14 amino acids. Germline CDR1 reads MGHDK; CDR2 reads SYGVNS. CDR3 coding DNA: TGTGCCAGCAGTGAGTCAGGGAGTTATTCACCCCTCCACTTT. Translated: CASSESGSYSPLHF.

The rearrangement uses TRBV4-2 and TRBJ2-2; 9 nucleotides agree with TRBD2. The CDR3 contains 16 residues. The trim removed 4 bases at V and 7 bases at J, leaving 10 bases unmatched. CDR1 and CDR2 from the germline V gene are LGHNA and YNFKEQ. The CDR3 region has the DNA TGTGCCAGCAGCCCCCATCCCGCGGGAGGGGTCGGGGAGCTGTTTTTT. Its translation: CASSPHPAGGVGELFF.

The J gene is TRBJ1-6, the V gene TRBV28; a weak D match, TRBD1 (5 bases). The CDR3 contains 11 residues. V lost 5 bases and J lost 14, with 10 bases in between. Germline V gene data show CDR1 as MDHEN and CDR2 as SYDVKM. The CDR3 DNA reads TGTGCCAGCAGTCTAGGGGTGGCCCTCCACTTT. Protein product: CASSLGVALHF. Together with reference TRBV28 and TRBJ1-6, the CDR3 gives the full variable domain: DVKVTQSSRYLVKRTGEKVFLECVQDMDHENMFWYRQDPGLGLRLIYFSYDVKMKEKGDIPEGYSVSREKKERFSLILESASTNQTSMYLCASSLGVALHFGNGTRLTVT.

This chain uses TRBV2 with TRBJ1-5, with TRBD1 matching over 9 bases. This CDR3 is built from 14 residues. After removal of 7 bases from V and 4 bases from J, the junction contained 5 bases not matched to a gene. Germline V CDR1 and CDR2: SNHLY, FYNNEI. The CDR3 sequence: CASTVDRGNQPQHF. CDR3 nucleotide sequence: TGTGCCAGCACTGTGGACAGGGGTAATCAGCCCCAGCATTTT.

The gene calls are TRBV19 and TRBJ2-5; D not resolved. The ends were cut back, 3 bases at V and 2 bases at J, with 10 bases in the middle. The CDR3 runs 14 residues. From germline, CDR1 is LNHDA and CDR2 SQIVND (reference sequence). The CDR3 nucleotides are TGTGCCAGTAGTATCGCAGGCGGACAAGAGACCCAGTACTTC. It translates to CASSIAGGQETQYF.

J is TRBJ2-3 and V is TRBV7-9, with 7 bases lining up with TRBD2. This CDR3 contains 15 residues. The ends lost 4 bases at V and 5 bases at J; junction bases unmatched: 9. Germline values: CDR1 SEHNR, CDR2 FQNEAQ (reference sequence). The CDR3 reads CASSSSSGVGDTQYF. The CDR3 nucleotides read TGTGCCAGCAGCTCTTCTAGCGGCGTTGGAGATACGCAGTATTTT.

The chain combines TRBV7-3 with TRBJ2-2, with D possibly matching TRBD2 (5 bases). CDR3 length: 14 residues. The V end was cut by 3 bases, the J end by 4 bases, with 9 bases between. Germline V CDR1 and CDR2: SGHTA, FQGTGA. CDR3 DNA sequence: TGTGCCAGCAGCTTTCGGGGATCCACCGGGGAGCTGTTTTTT. Residues: CASSFRGSTGELFF.

This chain links TRBV9 with TRBJ2-7, with 11 bases identical to TRBD1. J gave up 4 bases and V 0 bases, and 3 bases lay outside the gene matches. The germline gives CDR1 SGDLS, CDR2 YYNGEE. The CDR3 has 15 amino acids. CDR3 DNA sequence: TGTGCCAGCAGCGTAGGGACAGGGGGCATTTACGAGCAGTACTTC. Amino acid sequence: CASSVGTGGIYEQYF.

The genes are TRBV19 and TRBJ2-3; either TRBD1 or TRBD2 may fit D (6 bases each). V was cut by 1 base and J by 2 bases, with 13 bases left in between. The length of the CDR3 is 16 residues. Germline-derived CDR1 and CDR2 are LNHDA and SQIVND (reference sequence). This chain's CDR3 is CASSIVGRGLTDTQYF. The CDR3 nucleotides are TGTGCCAGTAGTATAGTCGGCAGGGGACTCACAGATACGCAGTATTTT.

The J gene is TRBJ1-6, the V gene TRBV11-2; the D gene is possibly TRBD1 (6 bases). Germline values: CDR1 SGHAT, CDR2 FQNNGV. The CDR3 is 19 residues long. V was trimmed by 4 bases and J by 1 base, leaving 20 bases between them. CDR3 coding DNA: TGTGCCAGCAGCTCAAGGCGTGGGGACAACAGGTCCTATAATTCACCCCTCCACTTT. Amino acids: CASSSRRGDNRSYNSPLHF.

V gene TRBV5-1 combines with J gene TRBJ2-1; 8 nucleotides agree with TRBD1. The germline V gene has CDR1 SGHRS and CDR2 YFSETQ. V gave up 4 bases and J gave up 4 bases; unmatched junction bases: 10. This CDR3 has 16 residues. This CDR3 is CASSTTGTGHYNEQFF. Written as DNA, the CDR3 is TGCGCCAGCAGCACCACCGGGACAGGACATTACAATGAGCAGTTCTTC.

The V gene is TRBV4-2, the J gene TRBJ2-7; TRBD1 matches at 11 bases. Germline trimming cut 0 bases from V and 2 bases from J; bases unmatched to any gene: 6. The CDR3 consists of 17 residues. Germline V gives CDR1 LGHNA, CDR2 YNFKEQ. CDR3 protein: CASSQDGGDRGTYEQYF. CDR3 in DNA: TGTGCCAGCAGCCAAGATGGGGGGGACAGGGGGACCTACGAGCAGTACTTC.

The chain carries TRBV6-1 and TRBJ2-5; the match to TRBD2 covers 7 bases. Germline V gene lookup returns CDR1 MNHNS and CDR2 SASEGT. This CDR3 is built from 13 residues. The ends lost 7 bases at V and 5 bases at J; junction bases unmatched: 7. CDR3 sequence reads: CASNWGGMETQYF. CDR3 DNA: TGTGCCAGCAATTGGGGGGGAATGGAGACCCAGTACTTC.

The rearrangement joins TRBV9 to TRBJ1-1; D not resolved. The germline V gene encodes CDR1 SGDLS and CDR2 YYNGEE. The V gene lost 4 bases and the J gene lost 2 bases, with 15 bases spanning the gap. The CDR3 totals 15 residues. CDR3 bases: TGTGCCAGCAGCCCCCTGACTATATATAACACTGAAGCTTTCTTT. Amino acid sequence: CASSPLTIYNTEAFF.

This clone occurred a few times. The chain joins TRBV29-1 to TRBJ1-5; D is perhaps TRBD1 (5 bases). V was shortened by 6 bases and J by 6 bases, with 18 bases between the two germline ends. The CDR3 contains 14 residues. From germline, CDR1 is SQVTM and CDR2 ANQGSEA. CDR3 coding DNA: TGCAGCGTGGTAGACAGTCCCCTCGGTCAGCCCCAGCATTTT. It is translated as CSVVDSPLGQPQHF.

This chain uses TRBV7-9 with TRBJ2-3; 11 nucleotides line up with TRBD2. V dropped 5 bases and J dropped 0; count of bases not matched to a gene: 4. This CDR3 contains 16 residues. The germline gives CDR1 SEHNR, CDR2 FQNEAQ (reference sequence). The CDR3 sequence: CASSLRTSGSTDTQYF. The CDR3 coding sequence is TGTGCCAGCAGCCTTAGGACTAGCGGGAGCACAGATACGCAGTATTTT. Together with reference TRBV7-9 and TRBJ2-3, the CDR3 gives the full variable domain: DTGVSQNPRHKITKRGQNVTFRCDPISEHNRLYWYRQTLGQGPEFLTYFQNEAQLEKSRLLSDRFSAERPKGSFSTLEIQRTEQGDSAMYLCASSLRTSGSTDTQYFGPGTRLTVL.

The genes are TRBV5-1 and TRBJ2-5; the match to TRBD2 covers 9 bases. Germline CDR1 and CDR2: SGHRS and YFSETQ. There are 15 residues in the CDR3. The V segment lost 6 bases and the J segment 3 bases; nucleotides outside the gene matches: 9. CDR3 residues: CASMRAGGREETQYF. DNA for the CDR3: TGCGCCAGCATGAGGGCTGGCGGGAGGGAAGAGACCCAGTACTTC.

This chain joins TRBV7-9 and TRBJ2-1; TRBD2 matches 9 bases. Trimming at V came to 2 bases and at J to 4 bases, leaving 12 bases not matched to a gene. Per the germline V gene, CDR1 is SEHNR and CDR2 is FQNEAQ (reference sequence). The CDR3 is made up of 18 amino acids. The CDR3 reads CASSLPPGLALGYNEQFF. CDR3 coding DNA: TGTGCCAGCAGCTTACCGCCGGGACTAGCCTTGGGATACAATGAGCAGTTCTTC.

This chain connects TRBV5-1 to TRBJ2-1; D gene uncertain. Germline values: CDR1 SGHRS, CDR2 YFSETQ. The CDR3 runs to 15 residues. Deletions cut 4 bases from V and 7 bases from J, with 18 bases between. Here the CDR3 reads CASSPSGADGNEQFF. The CDR3 DNA is TGCGCCAGCAGCCCCTCGGGCGCCGACGGGAATGAGCAGTTCTTC. The whole variable domain, filled in from reference TRBV5-1 and TRBJ2-1, reads KAGVTQTPRYLIKTRGQQVTLSCSPISGHRSVSWYQQTPGQGLQFLFEYFSETQRNKGNFPGRFSGRQFSNSRSEMNVSTLELGDSALYLCASSPSGADGNEQFFGPGTRLTVL.

This clone was counted a few times. V usage is TRBV10-1 and J usage is TRBJ1-2; no definite D call. The CDR3 is 13 residues long. The germline V gene has CDR1 WNHNN and CDR2 SYGVQD (reference sequence). V was trimmed by 3 bases and J by 4 bases, leaving 9 bases between them. Written as DNA, the CDR3 is TGCGCCAGCAGTGAAAACGGACTCTATGGCTACACCTTC. This gives the protein CASSENGLYGYTF.

With regard to this clone: An end of the junction does not agree with germline; a read error may underlie this. V is TRBV28 and J is TRBJ1-1; no reliable D call. CDR3 length: 12 amino acids. Germline assignment: CDR1 MDHEN and CDR2 SYDVKM. CDR3 sequence: CASSYQTHHGDF. The DNA for the CDR3 is TGTGCCAGCAGTTATCAGACTCATCACGGGGACTTT. The entire variable domain, with the rest obtained from reference TRBV28 and TRBJ1-1, is as follows: DVKVTQSSRYLVKRTGEKVFLECVQDMDHENMFWYRQDPGLGLRLIYFSYDVKMKEKGDIPEGYSVSREKKERFSLILESASTNQTSMYLCASSYQTHHGDFGQGTRLTVV.

The chain uses TRBV28 and TRBJ2-7, with 7 bases matching TRBD1. Germline V gene sequence: CDR1 MDHEN, CDR2 SYDVKM. With V trimmed by 6 bases and J by 8 bases, 10 bases remained unmatched. This CDR3 comprises 13 residues. The CDR3 nucleotides are TGTGCCAGCAGCCCCTCGACAGGGCGGAAGCAGTACTTC. Amino acid sequence: CASSPSTGRKQYF. Supplemented by reference TRBV28 and TRBJ2-7, the full variable domain reads DVKVTQSSRYLVKRTGEKVFLECVQDMDHENMFWYRQDPGLGLRLIYFSYDVKMKEKGDIPEGYSVSREKKERFSLILESASTNQTSMYLCASSPSTGRKQYFGPGTRLTVT.

V and J are TRBV4-1 and TRBJ2-3; no firm D call. The V end lost 0 bases, the J end lost 6 bases, and 13 bases lay between the germline ends. This CDR3 comprises 15 residues. Germline V gives CDR1 MGHRA, CDR2 YSYEKL. The CDR3: CASSQEGRGLDTQYF. The DNA for the CDR3 is TGCGCCAGCAGCCAAGAGGGTAGAGGCCTCGATACGCAGTATTTT.

The chain joins TRBV2 to TRBJ1-5; D gene ambiguous. The CDR3 has 13 amino acids. V was shortened by 3 bases and J by 6 bases, with 9 bases between the two germline ends. Germline CDR1 reads SNHLY; CDR2 reads FYNNEI. The CDR3, as DNA: TGTGCCAGCAGTGAGCAGGAAGGTCAGCCCCAGCATTTT. Amino acid sequence: CASSEQEGQPQHF.

The V call is TRBV28, the J call TRBJ2-5; D unclear. CDR1 and CDR2 (germline): MDHEN, SYDVKM. Between the trimmed V and J ends, which lost 2 bases and 2 bases, there was a span of 6 bases. The CDR3 length is 13 residues. CDR3 in DNA: TGTGCCAGCAGTTTAAAACAGCAAGAGACCCAGTACTTC. It is translated as CASSLKQQETQYF.